Following are 31 T cell receptor beta chains from one sample sequenced in a study of blood T cell repertoires in COVID-19. Using immunoSEQ multiplex PCR, the repertoire was profiled, and TCRdb retains in-frame clones only, with some absent. This sample has some 210,000 clones; under 90% occur once, and the top ten carry around 10%. The sample consisted of PBMCs or T cells enriched from blood (not recorded which). The receptors were sampled from a woman in her forties or fifties with acute COVID-19.

This clone was seen just once. V usage is TRBV6-2 or TRBV6-3 and J usage is TRBJ2-4, with 7 bases lining up with TRBD1. The germline V gene encodes CDR1 MNHEY and CDR2 SVGEGT. This CDR3 comprises 14 residues. The V segment lost 5 bases and the J segment 3 bases; nucleotides outside the gene matches: 4. CDR3 amino acids: CASSQGGNKNIQYF. The DNA for the CDR3 is TGTGCCAGCAGTCAAGGGGGCAACAAAAACATTCAGTACTTC.

CDR3 sequence: CASSPAGTPPYEQYF. The DNA for the CDR3 is TGTGCCAGCAGTCCCGCCGGGACTCCTCCATACGAGCAGTACTTC. The chain is built from TRBV28 and TRBJ2-7; TRBD2 might be the D (6 bases). From germline, CDR1 is MDHEN and CDR2 SYDVKM. The CDR3 is made up of 15 amino acids. Trimming pared 5 bases from V and 4 bases from J, leaving 18 bases between.

J is TRBJ2-1 and V is TRBV30; a possible D gene is TRBD2 (6 bases). This CDR3 contains 14 residues. Germline V gives CDR1 GTSNPN, CDR2 SVGIG (reference sequence). Trimming took off 3 bases at V and 4 bases at J, with 13 bases between the two ends. This chain's CDR3 is CAWSRGSGYNEQFF. The CDR3 region has the DNA TGTGCCTGGAGCCGGGGTAGCGGATACAATGAGCAGTTCTTC.

The chain employs TRBV28 and TRBJ2-7; 7 nucleotides agree with TRBD1. The CDR3 has 15 amino acids. The germline CDR1 and CDR2 sequences are MDHEN and SYDVKM. V trimming: 5 bases; J trimming: 6 bases; junction bases outside the gene matches: 13. CDR3 loop: CASSPYRQGSPEQYF. The CDR3 DNA reads TGTGCCAGCAGTCCGTACCGACAGGGAAGTCCCGAGCAGTACTTC. Based on the CDR3 plus reference TRBV28 and TRBJ2-7, the full variable domain is DVKVTQSSRYLVKRTGEKVFLECVQDMDHENMFWYRQDPGLGLRLIYFSYDVKMKEKGDIPEGYSVSREKKERFSLILESASTNQTSMYLCASSPYRQGSPEQYFGPGTRLTVT.

The rearrangement uses TRBV19 and TRBJ2-7; 12 nucleotides match TRBD1. Germline loops: CDR1 LNHDA, CDR2 SQIVND (reference sequence). This CDR3 comprises 14 residues. The V segment lost 3 bases and the J segment 6 bases; nucleotides outside the gene matches: 3. CDR3 bases: TGTGCCAGTAGTATCGGGACAGGGGGCGCCGAGCAGTACTTC. The encoded protein is CASSIGTGGAEQYF.

The chain uses TRBV12-2 and TRBJ1-4; TRBD1, the table's D call, lacks a check against the DNA. TRBV12-2 represents a pseudogene. This CDR3 contains 19 residues. The CDR3 here is CASRLGYSFCTWIGEKLFF. The CDR3 DNA follows: TGTGCAAGTCGCTTAGGATACAGTTTTTGTACGTGGATAGGTGAAAAACTGTTTTTT.

The chain is built from TRBV19 and TRBJ1-2, with D possibly being TRBD1 (6 bases). The CDR3 sequence is 15 residues long. Germline CDR1 LNHDA, CDR2 SQIVND (reference sequence). Between the trimmed V and J ends, which lost 4 bases and 0 bases, there was a span of 12 bases. DNA for the CDR3: TGTGCCAGTAGTACGGGACACCTTCCTAACTATGGCTACACCTTC. Its translation: CASSTGHLPNYGYTF. Complete variable domain (other parts from reference TRBV19 and TRBJ1-2): DGGITQSPKYLFRKEGQNVTLSCEQNLNHDAMYWYRQDPGQGLRLIYYSQIVNDFQKGDIAEGYSVSREKKESFPLTVTSAQKNPTAFYLCASSTGHLPNYGYTFGSGTRLTVV.

This chain links TRBV6-1 with TRBJ2-2, with D perhaps matching TRBD2 (6 bases). Germline V gives CDR1 MNHNS, CDR2 SASEGT. Trimming took 4 bases from V and 4 from J, leaving 16 bases between them. The CDR3 spans 16 residues. The CDR3 is CASSGMSGLVTGELFF. CDR3 nucleotide sequence: TGTGCCAGCAGTGGGATGAGCGGGTTGGTCACCGGGGAGCTGTTTTTT.

The V call is TRBV3-1 (or the pseudogene TRBV3-2), the J call TRBJ1-5; D gene ambiguous. The length of the CDR3 is 16 residues. Trimming pared 4 bases from V and 2 bases from J, leaving 15 bases between. Per the germline V gene, CDR1 is LGHDT and CDR2 is YNNKEL (reference sequence). The CDR3, as DNA: TGTGCCAGCAGCCCGCAACTGGACGGGGGCAATCAGCCCCAGCATTTT. This encodes CASSPQLDGGNQPQHF.

The rearrangement uses TRBV30 and TRBJ1-6, with 7 bases that match TRBD1. This CDR3 has 12 residues. Trimming took 2 bases from V and 17 from J; bases not matched to a gene: 9. Germline lookup yields CDR1 GTSNPN and CDR2 SVGIG (reference sequence). CDR3: CAWSQGTVLVHF. In DNA form, the CDR3 reads TGTGCCTGGAGTCAAGGGACAGTACTAGTCCACTTT. Filled out from reference TRBV30 and TRBJ1-6, the complete variable domain reads SQTIHQWPATLVQPVGSPLSLECTVEGTSNPNLYWYRQAAGRGLQLLFYSVGIGQISSEVPQNLSASRPQDRQFILSSKKLLLSDSGFYLCAWSQGTVLVHFGNGTRLTVT.

The V gene is TRBV5-1, the J gene TRBJ2-5; TRBD2 matches 12 bases. The CDR3 has 17 amino acids. V lost 1 base, J lost 7 bases, and 11 bases stayed unmatched. Per the germline V gene, CDR1 is SGHRS and CDR2 is YFSETQ. The CDR3: CASSLNNLAGGRSTQYF. The CDR3 coding sequence is TGCGCCAGCAGCTTGAACAATCTAGCGGGAGGGCGGTCGACCCAGTACTTC.

V usage is TRBV5-1 and J usage is TRBJ2-2; weak D call: TRBD1 (6 bases). Germline loops: CDR1 SGHRS, CDR2 YFSETQ. There are 13 residues in the CDR3. With 4 bases removed from V and 5 bases from J, the gap between germline ends came to 9 bases. Here the CDR3 reads CASSDGQTGELFF. In DNA, the CDR3 is TGCGCCAGCAGCGACGGACAGACCGGGGAGCTGTTTTTT.

CDR3 loop: CASSGGTDEAFF. CDR3 bases: TGTGCCAGCAGTGGAGGGACAGATGAAGCTTTCTTT. The chain uses TRBV25-1 and TRBJ1-1; 7 nucleotides match TRBD1. CDR3 size: 12 residues. Per germline, CDR1 MGHDK and CDR2 SYGVNS. V gave up 4 bases and J gave up 7 bases; unmatched junction bases: 3.

The chain employs TRBV27 and TRBJ1-5; a possible D gene is TRBD1 (5 bases). V lost 4 bases to trimming and J lost 4 bases, with 20 bases between them. Germline V gene data show CDR1 as MNHEY and CDR2 as SMNVEV (reference sequence). CDR3 size: 17 residues. The CDR3 nucleotides are TGTGCCAGCAGTTCAAATAGGGGCAGTCGGATTAATCAGCCCCAGCATTTT. This gives the protein CASSSNRGSRINQPQHF.

V is TRBV4-1 and J is TRBJ2-5, with 9 bases identical to TRBD2. The CDR3 loop spans 16 amino acids. Germline V gives CDR1 MGHRA, CDR2 YSYEKL. Germline trimming cut 2 bases from V and 2 bases from J; bases unmatched to any gene: 6. The CDR3 reads CASSQSPTSGQETQYF. The CDR3, as DNA: TGCGCCAGCAGCCAATCTCCGACTAGCGGACAAGAGACCCAGTACTTC.

The gene calls are TRBV6-5 and TRBJ1-2; D possibly corresponds to TRBD1 (6 bases). V was shortened by 8 bases and J by 4 bases, with 14 bases between the two germline ends. The CDR3 extends over 13 amino acids. CDR1 and CDR2 from the germline V gene are MNHEY and SVGAGI. In DNA, the CDR3 is TGTGCCAGCCGGGACGACAGGTCCTATGGCTACACCTTC. Translated: CASRDDRSYGYTF.

The chain joins TRBV3-1 (or the pseudogene TRBV3-2) to TRBJ2-1; maybe TRBD2 (6 bases). Germline V gene sequence: CDR1 LGHDT, CDR2 YNNKEL (reference sequence). V was cut by 6 bases and J by 16 bases, with 22 bases left in between. This CDR3 contains 13 residues. The CDR3 region has the DNA TGTGCCAGCAGGGGTGGCGGCACTAGCCTCGATTTCTTC. Translating gives CASRGGGTSLDFF.

This clone turned up a few times. V usage is TRBV12-2 and J usage is TRBJ1-2; the table's D call TRBD1 went unverified against the DNA. TRBV12-2 is reported as a pseudogene. The CDR3 is 18 amino acids. CDR3 protein: CASRSRRGQGMANYGYTF. DNA for the CDR3: TGTGCAAGTCGCTCTCGCCGCGGACAGGGAATGGCTAACTATGGCTACACCTTC.

CDR3 DNA sequence: TGTGCCAGCAGCCTAAGCGCGGGGGGGGATGGCTACACCTTC. Translated, it gives CASSLSAGGDGYTF. This sequence joins TRBV4-2 and TRBJ1-2; D is perhaps TRBD1 (5 bases). The CDR3 loop spans 14 amino acids. The ends were cut back, 4 bases at V and 6 bases at J, with 15 bases in the middle. The germline CDR1 and CDR2 sequences are LGHNA and YNFKEQ.

V is TRBV5-6 and J is TRBJ1-5, with D perhaps matching TRBD1 (5 bases). This CDR3 region has 15 residues. Trimming stripped 1 base from V and 0 bases from J, with 8 bases between. Germline loops: CDR1 SGHDT, CDR2 YYEEEE. The CDR3 DNA reads TGTGCCAGCAGCTTGACTCAGGGTAGCAATCAGCCCCAGCATTTT. It specifies CASSLTQGSNQPQHF. Based on the CDR3 plus reference TRBV5-6 and TRBJ1-5, the full variable domain is DAGVTQSPTHLIKTRGQQVTLRCSPKSGHDTVSWYQQALGQGPQFIFQYYEEEERQRGNFPDRFSGHQFPNYSSELNVNALLLGDSALYLCASSLTQGSNQPQHFGDGTRLSIL.

The chain couples TRBV11-1 to TRBJ1-2, with 9 bases aligning to TRBD1. Germline V gene lookup returns CDR1 SGHAT and CDR2 FQDESV (reference sequence). Trimming cost V 5 bases and J 8 bases; bases outside gene matches: 15. The CDR3 loop spans 16 amino acids. The CDR3 protein is CASSLPGDRDTRGYTF. The DNA of the CDR3 is TGTGCCAGCAGCCTCCCAGGGGACAGGGATACGAGAGGCTACACCTTC.

This sequence joins TRBV9 and TRBJ2-1; D possibly corresponds to TRBD1 (6 bases). The CDR3 runs 15 residues. Germline V gives CDR1 SGDLS, CDR2 YYNGEE. Trimming pared 0 bases from V and 4 bases from J, leaving 11 bases between. As DNA, the CDR3 is TGTGCCAGCAGCGTAGCTGGGGGCTCGTACAATGAGCAGTTCTTC. This encodes CASSVAGGSYNEQFF. Full variable domain (outside the CDR3, taken from reference TRBV9 and TRBJ2-1): DSGVTQTPKHLITATGQRVTLRCSPRSGDLSVYWYQQSLDQGLQFLIQYYNGEERAKGNILERFSAQQFPDLHSELNLSSLELGDSALYFCASSVAGGSYNEQFFGPGTRLTVL.

This chain links TRBV5-1 with TRBJ2-1; no firm D call. Per germline, CDR1 SGHRS and CDR2 YFSETQ. The CDR3 totals 15 residues. V was trimmed by 0 bases and J by 5 bases, leaving 12 bases between them. The CDR3 loop reads CASSLVLRRDNEQFF. DNA of the CDR3: TGCGCCAGCAGCTTGGTGCTGCGGCGTGACAATGAGCAGTTCTTC.

The gene calls are TRBV7-9 and TRBJ1-6, with D possibly matching TRBD1 (6 bases). The length of the CDR3 is 15 residues. With 4 bases removed from V and 6 bases from J, the gap between germline ends came to 13 bases. Germline V CDR1 and CDR2: SEHNR, FQNEAQ (reference sequence). The CDR3 sequence is CASSSGAGGNSPLHF. In DNA, the CDR3 is TGTGCCAGCAGCTCAGGGGCGGGAGGTAATTCACCCCTCCACTTT.

This clone has only one observation. The rearrangement joins TRBV6-6 to TRBJ1-2, with D perhaps matching TRBD1 (5 bases). Germline-derived CDR1 and CDR2 are MNHNY and SVGAGI (reference sequence). This CDR3 region has 13 residues. V was cut by 7 bases and J by 2 bases, with 11 bases left in between. The CDR3 loop is CASTTGTNYGYTF. Here the CDR3 DNA reads TGTGCCAGCACCACAGGAACGAACTATGGCTACACCTTC.

The chain couples TRBV4-1 to TRBJ2-3; 10 bases agree with TRBD2. This CDR3 has 18 residues. CDR1 MGHRA and CDR2 YSYEKL come from the germline V gene. V was pared by 5 bases and J by 6 bases, with 17 bases of the junction left unmatched. This chain's CDR3 is CASSSRYSGGFASDTQYF. CDR3 bases: TGCGCCAGCAGCAGCCGATATAGCGGGGGGTTCGCAAGCGATACGCAGTATTTT.

V and J are TRBV18 and TRBJ2-3; 10 bases are a match to TRBD1. Germline-derived CDR1 and CDR2 are KGHSH and LQKENI. The V gene end was trimmed by 3 bases and the J gene end by 4 bases; junction bases not matched to a gene: 7. The CDR3 has 16 residues. CDR3: CASSPPGQGRSDTQYF. CDR3 DNA sequence: TGTGCCAGCTCACCGCCGGGACAGGGGCGGTCAGATACGCAGTATTTT.

The V and J genes are TRBV10-3 and TRBJ2-5; no firm D call. The CDR3 consists of 17 residues. The germline CDR1 and CDR2 sequences are ENHRY and SYGVKD. Trimming pared 0 bases from V and 2 bases from J, leaving 16 bases between. CDR3 DNA sequence: TGTGCCATCAGTGAGTCGGCGGCCCCTCCCCCTCAAGAGACCCAGTACTTC. As protein: CAISESAAPPPQETQYF.

The chain has TRBV19 and TRBJ1-6; a weak D match, TRBD1 (5 bases). The germline V and J ends were trimmed by 1 base and 7 bases, with 11 bases remaining between them. Germline V gene data show CDR1 as LNHDA and CDR2 as SQIVND (reference sequence). This CDR3 spans 15 amino acids. CDR3: CASSIGQNLNSPLHF. The CDR3 DNA reads as TGTGCCAGTAGTATAGGACAGAATCTCAATTCACCCCTCCACTTT.

This chain connects TRBV7-6 to TRBJ1-5; 8 nucleotides align to TRBD1. CDR1 and CDR2 (germline): SGHVS, FNYEAQ. CDR3 length equals 16 residues. After removal of 5 bases from V and 0 bases from J, the junction contained 6 bases not matched to a gene. The CDR3 sequence is CASSPHDRGSNQPQHF. In nucleotides, the CDR3 is TGTGCCAGCAGCCCCCACGACAGGGGTAGCAATCAGCCCCAGCATTTT.

The J gene is TRBJ2-7, the V gene TRBV25-1; 12 bases align to TRBD2. The CDR3 is 18 amino acids. J lost 5 bases, V lost 2 bases, and 13 bases had no gene match. Per germline, CDR1 MGHDK and CDR2 SYGVNS. Written as DNA, the CDR3 is TGTGCCAGCAGTGAAGTGGGGGAAACTAGCGGGGGGAGCCACGAGCAGTACTTC. Residues: CASSEVGETSGGSHEQYF.